This T cell receptor (beta chain) was recorded in a study of blood T cells in healthy people across ages. General study results and limits: Expanded clonotype shifts may have been confounded, as the donors had an unknown CMV status. Aged donors had fewer naive CD4+ cells and lower diversity than long-lived donors.

Combining a sample-barcoded 5' primer with a J-beta primer mix, a second PCR ran for about 6 to 11 cycles. Each CDR3 protein is one row after TCRdb ran MiXCR on the 5' RACE reads. The sample shows approximately 1.5 million distinct CDR3 sequences, about 35% of them seen only once. Germline V gene sequence: CDR1 DFQATT, CDR2 SNEGSKA (reference sequence). This CDR3 is built from 13 residues. Between the trimmed V and J ends, which lost 5 bases and 8 bases, there was a span of 18 bases. This clonotype was counted many times. As yet, its antigen is unknown. This chain links TRBV20-1 with TRBJ1-2; D possibly corresponds to TRBD1 (6 bases). Sequenced input: blood. This TCR was sampled from a woman aged 25 to 45 in good health. The CDR3 DNA is TGCAGTGCTCTTACCGGGACAATCGGGGGCTACACCTTC. Protein: CSALTGTIGGYTF.